This TCR beta chain is drawn from a study of response to subunit inactivated influenza vaccine. Points from the study as a whole: Few new T cells, the authors suggested, are recruited by each seasonal influenza vaccination.

Per germline, CDR1 MNHEY and CDR2 SVGAGI. The CDR3 loop spans 14 amino acids. Trimming removed 2 bases from V and 6 bases from J, with 14 bases in between. This clonotype has more than one count but fewer than ten. The antigen remains unidentified. Via MiXCR, TCRdb re-called the RT-PCR reads, giving one row per CDR3 protein. Of 300,000 to 350,000 distinct CDR3 sequences detected, approximately 20% appear once; the ten largest clones hold 10%. This clonotype was sampled from a man aged 50 to 69 who received an inactivated influenza vaccine. This specimen was PBMCs from blood, taken about 20 months after vaccination. The chain is built from TRBV6-5 and TRBJ2-7; D call uncertain. DNA of the CDR3: TGTGCCAGCAGTTACGACTCCAGAATCGGCGAGCAGTACTTC. Residues: CASSYDSRIGEQYF.